This TCR beta chain came from a study of cytomegalovirus exposure and HLA in healthy donors. About the research overall: There were fewer than 500 genotyped donors. Of these, about 86% fell in the genetic ancestry cluster associated with self-reported Caucasian donors.

Germline V gene data show CDR1 as SGHNT and CDR2 as YENEEA. J gave up 4 bases and V 2 bases, and 4 bases lay outside the gene matches. The CDR3 loop spans 14 amino acids. Healthy bone marrow donors made up the donor group. Investigators did not record CMV serostatus for this donor. Primers for the PCR totalled 60 Vbeta and 13 Jbeta. Using immunoSEQ multiplex PCR, the repertoire was profiled, and TCRdb retains in-frame clones only, with some absent. The repertoire holds about 91,000 clones, about 68% seen once, with roughly 2% in the top ten. As concerns this clone: What it recognizes is unknown.

Study outcomes and limitations: High sensitivity and specificity were reportedly achieved when the classifier diagnosed cytomegalovirus status.

The clonotype was recovered from a human donor in good health. J is TRBJ1-2 and V is TRBV11-3; the match to TRBD1 covers 7 bases. Sequencing was done on a sample of PBMCs. CDR3 amino acids: CASSLRGPPYGYTF. In nucleotides, the CDR3 is TGTGCCAGCAGCTTAAGGGGGCCTCCCTATGGCTACACCTTC. The full variable domain, its missing parts supplied by reference TRBV11-3 and TRBJ1-2, is EAGVVQSPRYKIIEKKQPVAFWCNPISGHNTLYWYLQNLGQGPELLIRYENEEAVDDSQLPKDRFSAERLKGVDSTLKIQPAELGDSAVYLCASSLRGPPYGYTFGSGTRLTVV.